Below are 32 T cell receptor beta chains sequenced from a single sample in a study of cytomegalovirus exposure and HLA in healthy donors. Sequencing was performed with immunoSEQ multiplex PCR; in TCRdb, only in-frame clones are kept and a portion is missing. This table has under 200,000 clones, 85% to 90% appearing once. Sequencing was performed on PBMCs. The receptors originated from a woman in her twenties or thirties in good health and CMV-seronegative.

The gene calls are TRBV11-1 and TRBJ1-1; maybe TRBD1 (6 bases). The germline V and J ends were trimmed by 5 bases and 8 bases, with 15 bases remaining between them. The V gene's germline CDR1 is SGHAT and CDR2 FQDESV (reference sequence). CDR3 size: 13 residues. CDR3 sequence (DNA): TGTGCCAGCAGCGAAACCGGGACACGCGAAGCTTTCTTT. Translation: CASSETGTREAFF.

This chain connects TRBV2 to TRBJ2-3; D is tentatively TRBD1 or TRBD2 (5 bases each). CDR1 SNHLY and CDR2 FYNNEI come from the germline V gene. Trimming removed 0 bases from V and 2 bases from J, with 12 bases in between. CDR3 length: 16 amino acids. The CDR3 DNA sequence: TGTGCCAGCAGTGAAGCGGGGGTAGCGTCCACAGATACGCAGTATTTT. It is translated as CASSEAGVASTDTQYF. The full variable domain, with the rest looked up from reference TRBV2 and TRBJ2-3, is EPEVTQTPSHQVTQMGQEVILRCVPISNHLYFYWYRQILGQKVEFLVSFYNNEISEKSEIFDDQFSVERPDGSNFTLKIRSTKLEDSAMYFCASSEAGVASTDTQYFGPGTRLTVL.

V gene TRBV19 combines with J gene TRBJ1-2; no firm D call. Per the germline V gene, CDR1 is LNHDA and CDR2 is SQIVND (reference sequence). This CDR3 contains 15 residues. The V and J ends lost 5 bases and 7 bases respectively, with 20 bases between them. The CDR3 sequence: CASSPLAGERSGYTF. CDR3 DNA sequence: TGTGCCAGTAGTCCCCTGGCGGGTGAGAGGTCTGGCTACACCTTC.

The chain has TRBV4-1 and TRBJ2-7; unclear D gene. Trimming took 1 base from V and 3 from J, leaving 10 bases between them. CDR1 and CDR2 (germline): MGHRA, YSYEKL. This CDR3 has 14 amino acids. CDR3 protein: CASSQARDDYEQYF. The CDR3, as DNA: TGCGCCAGCAGCCAAGCCAGAGACGACTACGAGCAGTACTTC.

The chain is built from TRBV28 and TRBJ2-5, with D perhaps given as TRBD1 or TRBD2 (5 bases each). This CDR3 is built from 15 residues. CDR1 is MDHEN and CDR2 is SYDVKM in the germline V gene. The germline V and J ends were trimmed by 7 bases and 2 bases, with 17 bases remaining between them. CDR3 loop: CASTQGPNIQETQYF. In nucleotides, the CDR3 is TGTGCCAGCACCCAGGGACCGAATATACAAGAGACCCAGTACTTC.

This rearrangement joins TRBV7-3 to TRBJ2-2, with D unclear. With 3 bases removed from V and 5 bases from J, the gap between germline ends came to 7 bases. The CDR3 runs 13 residues. The germline V gene has CDR1 SGHTA and CDR2 FQGTGA. This chain's CDR3 is CASSFSPTGELFF. The CDR3 DNA sequence: TGTGCCAGCAGCTTCTCTCCTACCGGGGAGCTGTTTTTT.

V and J are TRBV19 and TRBJ1-5, with TRBD1 as a possible D gene (5 bases). The CDR3 loop spans 15 amino acids. Trimming removed 7 bases at V and 0 bases at J, with 13 bases between. Per germline, CDR1 LNHDA and CDR2 SQIVND (reference sequence). The CDR3 here is CASKPRQNSNQPQHF. DNA of the CDR3: TGTGCCAGTAAACCTAGACAGAATAGCAATCAGCCCCAGCATTTT.

This clone was counted once. The chain is built from TRBV5-1 and TRBJ2-1, with 13 bases fitting TRBD2. This CDR3 has 17 amino acids. CDR1 is SGHRS and CDR2 is YFSETQ in the germline V gene. The V and J ends lost 5 bases and 6 bases, in that order; junction bases with no gene match: 11. Here the CDR3 DNA reads TGCGCCAGCAGTTTTCCGACCGGGACTAGCGGGACCAATGAGCAGTTCTTC. It specifies CASSFPTGTSGTNEQFF.

The CDR3 is CASSQGTSFGNEQFF. The CDR3 nucleotides read TGCGCCAGCAGCCAAGGGACTAGCTTCGGCAATGAGCAGTTCTTC. The chain has TRBV4-3 and TRBJ2-1; TRBD2 matches 8 bases. V lost 1 base to trimming and J lost 6 bases; unmatched junction nucleotides: 5. The germline V gene has CDR1 LGHNA and CDR2 YSLEER. The CDR3 length is 15 residues.

This clone occurred once. The chain uses TRBV19 and TRBJ1-2, with TRBD1 matching over 8 bases. With 3 bases clipped from V and 2 bases from J, the junction kept 5 bases outside the gene matches. The CDR3 runs to 15 residues. The V gene's germline CDR1 is LNHDA and CDR2 SQIVND (reference sequence). The CDR3 sequence is CASSIKAGGNYGYTF. CDR3 coding DNA: TGTGCCAGTAGTATCAAGGCAGGGGGCAACTATGGCTACACCTTC.

This clone was detected once. This sequence joins TRBV28 and TRBJ2-7, with 7 bases aligning to TRBD1. The germline V gene has CDR1 MDHEN and CDR2 SYDVKM. Trimming removed 6 bases from V and 1 base from J; junction bases left unmatched: 9. The CDR3 is made up of 15 amino acids. The CDR3 sequence is CASRSGQLHSYEQYF. The CDR3 DNA reads as TGTGCCAGCAGATCGGGACAGCTACATTCCTACGAGCAGTACTTC.

The chain joins TRBV4-1 to TRBJ1-5, with D maybe TRBD1 (5 bases). Germline CDR1 is MGHRA and CDR2 is YSYEKL. Trimming cost V 1 base and J 7 bases, with 11 bases left between them. The CDR3 runs 14 residues. The CDR3 here is CASSQVGGEQPQHF. For the CDR3, the DNA is TGCGCCAGCAGCCAAGTCGGAGGGGAACAGCCCCAGCATTTT.

The genes are TRBV5-1 and TRBJ2-5; 10 positions agree with TRBD1. Germline V gene lookup returns CDR1 SGHRS and CDR2 YFSETQ. V lost 5 bases, J lost 5 bases, and 3 bases stayed unmatched. There are 13 residues in the CDR3. DNA of the CDR3: TGCGCCAGCAGTGGGACAGGGGTGGAGACCCAGTACTTC. It codes for CASSGTGVETQYF.

This chain links TRBV5-6 with TRBJ2-7; 9 bases align to TRBD1. CDR3 length: 16 residues. The V and J ends lost 3 bases and 5 bases, in that order; junction bases with no gene match: 12. The germline V gene encodes CDR1 SGHDT and CDR2 YYEEEE. The DNA for the CDR3 is TGTGCCAGCAGCTGGTTAACCGGGACAGGGAAACACGAGCAGTACTTC. This encodes CASSWLTGTGKHEQYF. Looking up the rest from reference TRBV5-6 and TRBJ2-7 gives the full variable domain: DAGVTQSPTHLIKTRGQQVTLRCSPKSGHDTVSWYQQALGQGPQFIFQYYEEEERQRGNFPDRFSGHQFPNYSSELNVNALLLGDSALYLCASSWLTGTGKHEQYFGPGTRLTVT.

The V gene is TRBV4-3, the J gene TRBJ2-1; perhaps TRBD2 as D (5 bases). Germline assignment: CDR1 LGHNA and CDR2 YSLEER. The CDR3 covers 13 residues. V lost 1 base and J 10 bases, leaving 11 bases between the germline ends. The CDR3 region has the DNA TGCGCCAGCAGCCAAGGATCGGGAAGCGAGCAGTTCTTC. This encodes CASSQGSGSEQFF.

The chain joins TRBV6-5 to TRBJ2-5; D remains ambiguous. CDR1 is MNHEY, CDR2 SVGAGI, per germline. With 2 bases removed from V and 0 bases from J, the gap between germline ends came to 13 bases. The CDR3 is 16 amino acids. The CDR3 loop reads CASSYETLGHQETQYF. The CDR3 DNA reads as TGTGCCAGCAGTTACGAAACTCTAGGGCACCAAGAGACCCAGTACTTC.

V usage is TRBV7-9 and J usage is TRBJ2-5; 8 bases fit TRBD1. Germline trimming cut 4 bases from V and 5 bases from J; bases unmatched to any gene: 12. Looked up from germline, CDR1 is SEHNR and CDR2 is FQNEAQ (reference sequence). CDR3 length: 16 residues. The CDR3 DNA reads TGTGCCAGCAGCTCCGGACAGGGTGGATCCTTCGAGACCCAGTACTTC. Amino acids: CASSSGQGGSFETQYF.

The rearrangement uses TRBV4-3 and TRBJ2-1; 9 bases match TRBD1. Germline-derived CDR1 and CDR2 are LGHNA and YSLEER. CDR3 length: 15 residues. The V segment lost 2 bases and the J segment 8 bases; nucleotides outside the gene matches: 7. CDR3 nucleotide sequence: TGCGCCAGCAGCCAATCTACAGGGGGCGGGGATGAGCAGTTCTTC. Translating it yields CASSQSTGGGDEQFF.

This clone was picked up one time. CDR3 sequence (DNA): TGTGCCAGCAGTTACGGGGGCGGGGATGGCTACACCTTC. Translating gives CASSYGGGDGYTF. This rearrangement joins TRBV6-5 to TRBJ1-2, with a tentative D call TRBD1 (6 bases). The CDR3 length is 13 residues. The germline V gene encodes CDR1 MNHEY and CDR2 SVGAGI. Trimming stripped 2 bases from V and 6 bases from J, with 10 bases between.

This chain connects TRBV9 to TRBJ1-1; D unresolved. CDR3 length: 14 amino acids. The germline V gene has CDR1 SGDLS and CDR2 YYNGEE. V lost 2 bases and J 6 bases, leaving 14 bases between the germline ends. CDR3 nucleotides: TGTGCCAGCAGCGTCAAACCAACTCAGGCTGAAGCTTTCTTT. Protein: CASSVKPTQAEAFF. The complete variable domain, with remaining parts taken from reference TRBV9 and TRBJ1-1, reads DSGVTQTPKHLITATGQRVTLRCSPRSGDLSVYWYQQSLDQGLQFLIQYYNGEERAKGNILERFSAQQFPDLHSELNLSSLELGDSALYFCASSVKPTQAEAFFGQGTRLTVV.

The chain employs TRBV11-2 and TRBJ1-1; D possibly corresponds to TRBD1 (6 bases). Germline V gene data show CDR1 as SGHAT and CDR2 as FQNNGV. CDR3 length equals 16 residues. Trimming left V 3 bases short and J 1 base short, with 15 bases between. The CDR3: CASSFRAGASNTEAFF. The CDR3 DNA reads as TGTGCCAGCAGCTTCAGGGCAGGGGCTTCGAACACTGAAGCTTTCTTT.

V and J are TRBV28 and TRBJ2-1, with TRBD2 identical over 15 bases. This CDR3 has 15 amino acids. The germline V gene has CDR1 MDHEN and CDR2 SYDVKM. V dropped 4 bases and J dropped 7; count of bases not matched to a gene: 2. The CDR3, as DNA: TGTGCCAGCAGTTCCGGGACTAGCGGGAGGAATGAGCAGTTCTTC. It yields the protein CASSSGTSGRNEQFF.

This clone was counted many times. The rearrangement links TRBV7-9 to TRBJ1-5; tentative D call: TRBD1 (5 bases). Germline lookup yields CDR1 SEHNR and CDR2 FQNEAQ (reference sequence). V dropped 5 bases and J dropped 5 bases, with 7 bases sitting between them. The CDR3 contains 12 residues. The CDR3 region has the DNA TGTGCCAGCAGCGACAGCTATCAGCCCCAGCATTTT. This translates into CASSDSYQPQHF.

The chain carries TRBV29-1 and TRBJ1-1; weak D call: TRBD1 (6 bases). Germline loops: CDR1 SQVTM, CDR2 ANQGSEA. V was clipped by 6 bases and J by 6 bases, with 17 bases between them. The CDR3 contains 13 residues. CDR3 in amino acids: CSVARVGASEAFF. CDR3 nucleotides: TGCAGCGTAGCAAGGGTGGGGGCGTCTGAAGCTTTCTTT.

The chain carries TRBV6-5 and TRBJ1-1; D gene ambiguous. CDR3 length: 13 residues. V shed 0 bases and J shed 7 bases, with 9 bases lying between them. CDR1 is MNHEY and CDR2 is SVGAGI in the germline V gene. Written as DNA, the CDR3 is TGTGCCAGCAGTTACTCATCCGGTTATGAAGCTTTCTTT. Amino acids: CASSYSSGYEAFF.

The rearrangement joins TRBV5-4 to TRBJ1-3; perhaps TRBD1 as D (5 bases). The V gene's germline CDR1 is SGHNT and CDR2 YYREEE (reference sequence). The ends were cut back, 0 bases at V and 1 base at J, with 5 bases in the middle. The CDR3 consists of 14 residues. CDR3 nucleotides: TGTGCCAGCAGCTTGGCAGGGTCTGGAAACACCATATATTTT. Its translation is CASSLAGSGNTIYF.

The chain uses TRBV6-5 and TRBJ1-2; the D is unclear. Germline loops: CDR1 MNHEY, CDR2 SVGAGI. The ends were cut back, 0 bases at V and 5 bases at J, with 10 bases in the middle. The length of the CDR3 is 14 residues. CDR3 nucleotides: TGTGCCAGCAGTTACTCGGGTGTCGGGTATGGCTACACCTTC. Translation: CASSYSGVGYGYTF.

The chain employs TRBV16 and TRBJ2-1, with 10 bases identical to TRBD1. Trimming at V came to 0 bases and at J to 5 bases, leaving 10 bases not matched to a gene. The CDR3 runs to 18 residues. Germline V lookup: CDR1 KGHSY, CDR2 FQNENV. This chain's CDR3 is CASSQSGQGVPFDNEQFF. CDR3 DNA: TGTGCCAGCAGCCAATCTGGACAGGGGGTACCTTTCGACAATGAGCAGTTCTTC. The whole variable domain, filled in from reference TRBV16 and TRBJ2-1, reads GEEVAQTPKHLVRGEGQKAKLYCAPIKGHSYVFWYQQVLKNEFKFLISFQNENVFDETGMPKERFSAKCLPNSPCSLEIQATKLEDSAVYFCASSQSGQGVPFDNEQFFGPGTRLTVL.

This chain uses TRBV6-5 with TRBJ1-5; D is unclear. Trimming removed 9 bases at V and 3 bases at J, with 12 bases between. Germline V CDR1 and CDR2: MNHEY, SVGAGI. The CDR3 length is 13 residues. The CDR3, as DNA: TGTGCCAGTAGCTCAGGTATCAATCAGCCCCAGCATTTT. It encodes CASSSGINQPQHF.

This chain links TRBV6-6 with TRBJ2-7, with a possible D match to TRBD1 (5 bases). CDR3 length equals 15 residues. V was clipped by 0 bases and J by 5 bases, with 14 bases between them. Germline V CDR1 and CDR2: MNHNY, SVGAGI (reference sequence). CDR3: CASSYSILQGHEQYF. In DNA, the CDR3 is TGTGCCAGCAGTTACTCGATTTTGCAGGGCCACGAGCAGTACTTC.

V gene TRBV20-1 combines with J gene TRBJ2-2; D uncertain. The germline gives CDR1 DFQATT, CDR2 SNEGSKA (reference sequence). CDR3 length equals 11 residues. Trimming shortened V by 3 bases and J by 5 bases, and 4 bases separated the two germline ends. CDR3 sequence (DNA): TGCAGTGCTAGGGTAACCGGGGAGCTGTTTTTT. Protein sequence: CSARVTGELFF.

The J gene is TRBJ1-1, the V gene TRBV5-4, with 10 bases identical to TRBD1. J lost 0 bases, V lost 4 bases, and 9 bases had no gene match. CDR1 is SGHNT, CDR2 YYREEE, per germline (reference sequence). The CDR3 sequence is 17 residues long. The CDR3 protein is CASSPRQGAVMNTEAFF. The CDR3, as DNA: TGTGCCAGCAGCCCGCGACAGGGGGCCGTCATGAACACTGAAGCTTTCTTT.